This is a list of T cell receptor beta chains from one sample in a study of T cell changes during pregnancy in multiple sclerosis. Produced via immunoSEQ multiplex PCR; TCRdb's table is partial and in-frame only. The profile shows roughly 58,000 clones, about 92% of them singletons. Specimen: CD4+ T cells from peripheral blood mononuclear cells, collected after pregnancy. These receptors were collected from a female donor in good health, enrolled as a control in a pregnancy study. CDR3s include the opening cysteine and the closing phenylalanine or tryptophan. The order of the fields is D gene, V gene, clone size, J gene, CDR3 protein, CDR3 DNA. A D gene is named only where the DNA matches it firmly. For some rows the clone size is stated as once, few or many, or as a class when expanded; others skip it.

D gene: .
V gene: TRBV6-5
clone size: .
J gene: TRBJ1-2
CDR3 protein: CASSYSMSPPRGYTF
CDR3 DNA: TGTGCCAGCAGTTACTCGATGTCCCCACCCCGGGGCTACACCTTC

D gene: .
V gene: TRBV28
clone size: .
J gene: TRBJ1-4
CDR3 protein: CASSFGMGSGEKLFF
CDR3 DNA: TGTGCCAGCAGTTTTGGTATGGGCTCAGGGGAAAAACTGTTTTTT

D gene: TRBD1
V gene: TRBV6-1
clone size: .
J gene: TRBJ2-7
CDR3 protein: CASRETGREQYF
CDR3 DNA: TGTGCCAGCAGGGAGACAGGGCGTGAGCAGTACTTC

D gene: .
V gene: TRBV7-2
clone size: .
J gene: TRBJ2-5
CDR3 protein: CASSLPSRETQYF
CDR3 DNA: TGTGCCAGCAGCCTGCCCTCCCGGGAGACCCAGTACTTC

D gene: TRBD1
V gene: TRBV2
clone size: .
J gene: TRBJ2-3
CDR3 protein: CATRQGYTDTQYF
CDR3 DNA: TGTGCCACCCGACAGGGGTACACAGATACGCAGTATTTT

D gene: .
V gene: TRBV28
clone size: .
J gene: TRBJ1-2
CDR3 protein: CASSPATNYGYTF
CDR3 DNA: TGTGCCAGCAGCCCAGCGACTAACTATGGCTACACCTTC

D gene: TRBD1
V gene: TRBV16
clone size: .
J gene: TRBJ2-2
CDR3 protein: CASSPRDRLRTGELFF
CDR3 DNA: TGTGCCAGCAGCCCCCGGGACAGACTTCGCACCGGGGAGCTGTTTTTT

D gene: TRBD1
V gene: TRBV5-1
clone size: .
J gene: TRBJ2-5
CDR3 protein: CASSLLGQGAQETQYF
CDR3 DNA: TGCGCCAGCAGCCTGTTGGGACAGGGGGCCCAAGAGACCCAGTACTTC

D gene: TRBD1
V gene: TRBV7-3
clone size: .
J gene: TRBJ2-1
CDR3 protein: CASSLRTGHNEQFF
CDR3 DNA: TGTGCCAGCAGCTTAAGGACAGGGCACAATGAGCAGTTCTTC

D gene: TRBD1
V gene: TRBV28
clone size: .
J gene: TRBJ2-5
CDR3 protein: CASSPIQGHETQYF
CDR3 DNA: TGTGCCAGCAGTCCCATACAGGGGCACGAGACCCAGTACTTC

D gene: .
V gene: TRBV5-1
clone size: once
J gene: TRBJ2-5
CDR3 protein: CASSLYVGQETQYF
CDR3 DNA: TGCGCCAGCAGCTTGTATGTCGGTCAAGAGACCCAGTACTTC

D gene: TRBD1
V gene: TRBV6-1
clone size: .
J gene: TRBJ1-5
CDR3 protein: CASSEIRDRGRQPQHF
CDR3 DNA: TGTGCCAGCAGTGAGATCCGGGACAGGGGGCGACAGCCCCAGCATTTT

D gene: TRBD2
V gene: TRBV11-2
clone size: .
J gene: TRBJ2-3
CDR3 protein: CASSFRTTSGGTDTQYF
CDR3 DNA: TGTGCCAGCAGCTTCCGGACGACTAGCGGGGGAACAGATACGCAGTATTTT

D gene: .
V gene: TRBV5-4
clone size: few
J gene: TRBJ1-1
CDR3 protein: CASTVGSQNTEAFF
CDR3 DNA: TGTGCCAGCACCGTGGGCAGTCAGAACACTGAAGCTTTCTTT

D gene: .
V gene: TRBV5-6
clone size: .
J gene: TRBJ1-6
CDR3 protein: CASSPRQVYYNSPLHF
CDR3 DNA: TGTGCCAGCAGCCCTCGACAGGTTTACTATAATTCACCCCTCCACTTT

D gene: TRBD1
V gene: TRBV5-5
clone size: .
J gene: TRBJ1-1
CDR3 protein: CASSRRDSLGTEAFF
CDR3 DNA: TGTGCCAGCAGCCGCCGGGACAGCCTTGGGACTGAAGCTTTCTTT